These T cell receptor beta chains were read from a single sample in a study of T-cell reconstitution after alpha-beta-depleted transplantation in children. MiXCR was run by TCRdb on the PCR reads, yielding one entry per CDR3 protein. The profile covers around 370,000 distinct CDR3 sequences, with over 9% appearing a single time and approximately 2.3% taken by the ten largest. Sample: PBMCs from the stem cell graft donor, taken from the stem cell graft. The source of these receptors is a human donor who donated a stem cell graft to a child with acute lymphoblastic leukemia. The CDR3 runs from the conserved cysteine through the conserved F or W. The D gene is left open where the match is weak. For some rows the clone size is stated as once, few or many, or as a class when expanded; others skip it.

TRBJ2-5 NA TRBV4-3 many TGCGCCAGCAGCCAAGTTCTAGGAGTCGAGACCCAGTACTTC CASSQVLGVETQYF
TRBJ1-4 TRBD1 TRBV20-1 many TGCAGTGCTATGAGGGGGCTAGAAGAAAAACTGTTTTTT CSAMRGLEEKLFF
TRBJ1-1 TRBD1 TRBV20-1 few TGCAGTGCTGGGAACAGGGGGAACACTGAAGCTTTCTTT CSAGNRGNTEAFF
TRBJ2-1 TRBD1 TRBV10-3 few TGTGCCATCATGAGGACAGGTGGGACCCATGAGCAGTTCTTC CAIMRTGGTHEQFF
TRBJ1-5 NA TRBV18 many TGTGCCAGCTCACCAGGGGGCGGCCAGCCCCAGCATTTT CASSPGGGQPQHF
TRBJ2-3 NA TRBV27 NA TGTGCCAGCAGAGGCGGAACTAGTCGCCGCACAGATACGCAGTATTTT CASRGGTSRRTDTQYF
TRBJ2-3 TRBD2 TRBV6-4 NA TGTGCCAGCAGTCTTACTAGCGTCCCCTCGGGAGATACGCAGTATTTT CASSLTSVPSGDTQYF
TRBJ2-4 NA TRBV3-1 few TGTGCCAGCAGCCAAGAGCGAGCCCTGAAAAACATTCAGTACTTC CASSQERALKNIQYF
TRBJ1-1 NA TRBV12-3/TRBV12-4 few TGTGCCAGCAGTGCCCCCCTTGGGGGGCACACTGAAGCTTTCTTT CASSAPLGGHTEAFF
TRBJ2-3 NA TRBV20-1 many TGCAGTGCCGAAGGGGGGCAGACAGATACGCAGTATTTT CSAEGGQTDTQYF
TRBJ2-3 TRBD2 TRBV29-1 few TGCAGCGTCCCTCCCCCCGGGAGGGACACAGATACGCAGTATTTT CSVPPPGRDTDTQYF
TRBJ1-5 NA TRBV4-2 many TGTGCCAGCAGCCAAAGTTCCAGCACTCAGCCCCAGCATTTT CASSQSSSTQPQHF
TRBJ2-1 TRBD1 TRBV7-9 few TGTGCCAGCAGCCAGGACAGGGGAATTTACAATGAGCAGTTCTTC CASSQDRGIYNEQFF
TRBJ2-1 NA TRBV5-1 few TGCGCCAGCAGCTCGGGGCTGACTCGGCGTGAGCAGTTCTTC CASSSGLTRREQFF
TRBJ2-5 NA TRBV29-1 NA TGCGCGGGGTCCGGGGAGACCCAGTACTTC CAGSGETQYF
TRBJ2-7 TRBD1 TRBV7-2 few TGTGCCAGCAGCTTAGTTGGGACAGGGTTTGCCTACGAGCAGTACTTC CASSLVGTGFAYEQYF
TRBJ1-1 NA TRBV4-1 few TGCGCCAGCAGGCCACAGGGCATGAACACTGAAGCTTTCTTT CASRPQGMNTEAFF
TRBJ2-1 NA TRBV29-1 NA TGCAGCGTTAAAGCACTAGCAGACAACAATGAGCAGTTCTTC CSVKALADNNEQFF
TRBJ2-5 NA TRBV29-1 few TGCAGCGCAACGGTTGGAAAAGAGACCCAGTACTTC CSATVGKETQYF
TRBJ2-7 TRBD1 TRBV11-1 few TGTGCCAGCAGCTCGGGACAGGGAAAGCAGTACTTC CASSSGQGKQYF
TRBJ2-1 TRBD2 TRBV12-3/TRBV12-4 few TGTGCCAGCATTGGTAGGACTAGCGTAGTTGAGCAGTTCTTC CASIGRTSVVEQFF
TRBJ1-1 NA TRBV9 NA TGTGCCAGCAGCGTTTCAGCCGCTCCCGTTTACACTGAAGCTTTCTTT CASSVSAAPVYTEAFF
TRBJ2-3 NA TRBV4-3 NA TGCGCCAGCAGCCAAGATGAGGGGAGCACAGATACGCAGTATTTT CASSQDEGSTDTQYF
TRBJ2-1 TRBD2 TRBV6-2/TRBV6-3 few TGTGCCAGCAGTCAAGGGACTAGCGGGAGGGGCTATGAGCAGTTCTTC CASSQGTSGRGYEQFF
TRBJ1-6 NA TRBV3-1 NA TGTGCCAGCAGCCACTCAGGGACGGGCCGCAATTCACCCCTCCACTTT CASSHSGTGRNSPLHF
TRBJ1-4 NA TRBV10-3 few TGTGCCATCAGAAAGACAGGAGCTAATGAAAAACTGTTTTTT CAIRKTGANEKLFF
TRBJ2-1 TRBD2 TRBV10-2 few TGCGCCAGCAGTGAGACTAGCGGGAGGGCCTCGTACAATGAGCAGTTCTTC CASSETSGRASYNEQFF
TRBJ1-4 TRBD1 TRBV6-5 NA TGTGCCAGCAGTTGGTACAGGGGCGGTAATGAAAAACTGTTTTTT CASSWYRGGNEKLFF
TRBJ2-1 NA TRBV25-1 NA TGTGCCAGCAAAGGTCCAAACAACAATGAGCAGTTCTTC CASKGPNNNEQFF
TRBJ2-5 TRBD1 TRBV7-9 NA TGTGCCAGCAGCCAACCCCGACAGGGAATCGGAGAGACCCAGTACTTC CASSQPRQGIGETQYF
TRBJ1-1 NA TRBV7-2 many TGTGCCAGCAGCCGAGGACGCACTGAAGCTTTCTTT CASSRGRTEAFF
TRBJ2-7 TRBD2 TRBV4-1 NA TGCGCCAGCAGCCAACTGGGCTCTAGCGGGAGTACATACGAGCAGTACTTC CASSQLGSSGSTYEQYF
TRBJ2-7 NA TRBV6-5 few TGTGCCAGCAGTTACTCGATGGGACAAACCTACGAGCAGTACTTC CASSYSMGQTYEQYF